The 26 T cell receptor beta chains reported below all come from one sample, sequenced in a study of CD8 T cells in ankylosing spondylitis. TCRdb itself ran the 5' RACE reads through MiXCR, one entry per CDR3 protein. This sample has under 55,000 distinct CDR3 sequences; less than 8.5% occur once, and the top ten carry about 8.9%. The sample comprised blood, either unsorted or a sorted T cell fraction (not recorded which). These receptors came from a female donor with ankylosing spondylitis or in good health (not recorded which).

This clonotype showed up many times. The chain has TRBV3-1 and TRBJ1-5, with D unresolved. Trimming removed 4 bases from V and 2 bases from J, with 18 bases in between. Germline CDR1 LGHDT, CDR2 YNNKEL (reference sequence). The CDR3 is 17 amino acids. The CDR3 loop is CASSRSPRLGGNQPQHF. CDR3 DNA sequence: TGTGCCAGCAGCCGAAGTCCCAGGCTGGGTGGCAATCAGCCCCAGCATTTT.

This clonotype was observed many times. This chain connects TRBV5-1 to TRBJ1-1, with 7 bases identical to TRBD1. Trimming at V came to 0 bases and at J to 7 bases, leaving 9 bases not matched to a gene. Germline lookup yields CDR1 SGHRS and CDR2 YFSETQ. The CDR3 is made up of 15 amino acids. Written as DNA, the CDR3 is TGCGCCAGCAGCTTGGTAGGGGGCGCGAACGATGAAGCTTTCTTT. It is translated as CASSLVGGANDEAFF.

The CDR3 region is CSVESGHAGGIYEQYV. Written as DNA, the CDR3 is TGCAGCGTTGAATCAGGGCATGCGGGGGGAATCTACGAGCAGTACGTC. The rearrangement links TRBV29-1 to TRBJ2-7; TRBD2 aligns across 8 bases. CDR3 length: 16 amino acids. J gave up 3 bases and V 2 bases, and 12 bases lay outside the gene matches. CDR1 and CDR2 from the germline V gene are SQVTM and ANQGSEA.

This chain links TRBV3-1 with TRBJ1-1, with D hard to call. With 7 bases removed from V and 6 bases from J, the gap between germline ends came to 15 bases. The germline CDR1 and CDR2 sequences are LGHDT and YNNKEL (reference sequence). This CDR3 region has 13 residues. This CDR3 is CASTDVNQAEAFF. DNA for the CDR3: TGTGCCAGCACCGACGTAAATCAGGCTGAAGCTTTCTTT.

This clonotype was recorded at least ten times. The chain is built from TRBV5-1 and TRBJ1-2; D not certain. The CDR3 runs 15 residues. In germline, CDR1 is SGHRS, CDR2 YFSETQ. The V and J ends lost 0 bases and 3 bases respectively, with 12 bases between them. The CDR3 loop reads CASSLAPTEYYGYTF. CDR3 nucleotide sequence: TGCGCCAGCAGCTTGGCCCCGACCGAGTACTATGGCTACACCTTC.

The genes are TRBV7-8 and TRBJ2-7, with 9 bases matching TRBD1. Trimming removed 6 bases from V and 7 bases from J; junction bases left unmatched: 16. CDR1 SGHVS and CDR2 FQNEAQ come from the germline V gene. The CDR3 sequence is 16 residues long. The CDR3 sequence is CASSYSPGQGFSEQYV. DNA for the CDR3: TGTGCCAGCAGTTATTCGCCGGGACAGGGATTTAGTGAGCAGTACGTC.

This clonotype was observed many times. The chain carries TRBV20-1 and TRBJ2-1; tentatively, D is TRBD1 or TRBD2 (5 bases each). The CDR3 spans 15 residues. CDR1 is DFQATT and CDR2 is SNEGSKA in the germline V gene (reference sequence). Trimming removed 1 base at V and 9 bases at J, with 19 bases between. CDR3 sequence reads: CSARAAGTPVAEQFF. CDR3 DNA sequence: TGCAGTGCTAGAGCTGCCGGGACGCCTGTGGCTGAGCAGTTCTTC.

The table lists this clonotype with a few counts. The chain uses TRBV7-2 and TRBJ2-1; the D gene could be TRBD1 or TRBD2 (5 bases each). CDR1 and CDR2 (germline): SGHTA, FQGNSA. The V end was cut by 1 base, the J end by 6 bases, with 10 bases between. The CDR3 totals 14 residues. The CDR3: CASSLVAGGNEQFF. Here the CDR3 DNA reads TGTGCCAGCAGCTTAGTAGCTGGGGGCAATGAGCAGTTCTTC.

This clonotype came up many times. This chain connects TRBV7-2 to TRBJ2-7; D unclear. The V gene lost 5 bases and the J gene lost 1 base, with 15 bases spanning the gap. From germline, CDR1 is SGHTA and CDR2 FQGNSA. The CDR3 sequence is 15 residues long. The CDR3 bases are TGTGCCAGCAGCCCCCCCGAAATATCGTCCTACGAGCAGTACTTC. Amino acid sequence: CASSPPEISSYEQYF.

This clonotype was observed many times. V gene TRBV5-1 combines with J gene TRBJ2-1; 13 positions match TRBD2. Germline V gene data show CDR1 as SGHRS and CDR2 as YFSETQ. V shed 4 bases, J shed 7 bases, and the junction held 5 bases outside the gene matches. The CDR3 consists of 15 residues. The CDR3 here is CASSAGTSGMNEQFF. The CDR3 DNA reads TGCGCCAGCAGCGCCGGGACTAGCGGGATGAATGAGCAGTTCTTC.

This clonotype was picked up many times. The CDR3 DNA follows: TGTGCCAGCAGTTCCATTAACGGGGATACGCAGTATTTT. Translated: CASSSINGDTQYF. The chain employs TRBV12-3 or TRBV12-4 and TRBJ2-3; D is uncertain. The CDR3 sequence is 13 residues long. V was trimmed by 4 bases and J by 6 bases, leaving 11 bases between them.

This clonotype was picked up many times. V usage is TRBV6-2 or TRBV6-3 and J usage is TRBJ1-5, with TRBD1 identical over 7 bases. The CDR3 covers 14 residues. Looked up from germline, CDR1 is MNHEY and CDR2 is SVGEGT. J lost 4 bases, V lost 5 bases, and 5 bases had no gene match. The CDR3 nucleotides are TGTGCCAGCAGTCCAGGGGGTTATAATCAGCCCCAGCATTTT. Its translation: CASSPGGYNQPQHF.

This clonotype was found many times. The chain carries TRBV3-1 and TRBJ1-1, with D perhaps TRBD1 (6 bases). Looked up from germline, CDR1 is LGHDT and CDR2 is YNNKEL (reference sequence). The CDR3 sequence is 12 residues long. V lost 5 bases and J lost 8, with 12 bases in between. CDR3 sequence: CASSNTGTEAFF. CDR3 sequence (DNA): TGTGCCAGCAGCAATACCGGGACAGAAGCTTTCTTT.

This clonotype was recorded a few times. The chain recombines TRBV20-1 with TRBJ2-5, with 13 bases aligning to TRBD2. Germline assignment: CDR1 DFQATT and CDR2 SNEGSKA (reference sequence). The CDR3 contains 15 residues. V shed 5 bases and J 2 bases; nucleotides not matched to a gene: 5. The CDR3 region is CSAWTSGGEQETQYF. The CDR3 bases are TGCAGTGCTTGGACTAGCGGGGGAGAACAAGAGACCCAGTACTTC.

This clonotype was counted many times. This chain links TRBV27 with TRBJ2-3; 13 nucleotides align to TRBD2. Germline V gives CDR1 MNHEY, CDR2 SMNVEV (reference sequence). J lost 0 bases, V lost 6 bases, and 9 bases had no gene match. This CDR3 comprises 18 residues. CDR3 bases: TGTGCCAGCAGGGCGGGACTAGCGGGGTGGACTAGCACAGATACGCAGTATTTT. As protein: CASRAGLAGWTSTDTQYF.

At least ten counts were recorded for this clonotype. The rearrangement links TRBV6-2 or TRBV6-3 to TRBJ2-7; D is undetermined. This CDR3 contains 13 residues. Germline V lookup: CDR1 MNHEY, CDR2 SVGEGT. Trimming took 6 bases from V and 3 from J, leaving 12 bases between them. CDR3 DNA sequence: TGTGCCAGCAGAAGCATTGGTCTCTACGAGCAGTACTTC. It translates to CASRSIGLYEQYF.

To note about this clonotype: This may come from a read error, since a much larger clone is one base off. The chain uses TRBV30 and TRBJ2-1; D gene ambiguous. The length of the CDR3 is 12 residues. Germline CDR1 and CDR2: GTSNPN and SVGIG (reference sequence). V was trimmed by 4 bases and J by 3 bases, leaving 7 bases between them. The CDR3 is CAWTACYNEQFF. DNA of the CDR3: TGTGCCTGGACAGCTTGCTACAATGAGCAGTTCTTC.

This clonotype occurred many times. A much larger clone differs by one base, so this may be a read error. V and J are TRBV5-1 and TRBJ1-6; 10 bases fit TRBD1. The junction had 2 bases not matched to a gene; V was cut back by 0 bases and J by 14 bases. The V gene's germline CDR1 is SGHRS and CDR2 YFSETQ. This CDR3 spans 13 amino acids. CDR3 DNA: TGCGCCAGCAGCTTGGGAGGGACAGGGGCCCTCCACTTT. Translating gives CASSLGGTGALHF.

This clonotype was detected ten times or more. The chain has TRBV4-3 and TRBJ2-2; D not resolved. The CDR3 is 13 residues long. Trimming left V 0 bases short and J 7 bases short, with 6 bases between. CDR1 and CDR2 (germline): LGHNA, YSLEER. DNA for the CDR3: TGCGCCAGCAGCCAAGATATCAGCGGGGAGCTGTTTTTT. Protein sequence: CASSQDISGELFF.

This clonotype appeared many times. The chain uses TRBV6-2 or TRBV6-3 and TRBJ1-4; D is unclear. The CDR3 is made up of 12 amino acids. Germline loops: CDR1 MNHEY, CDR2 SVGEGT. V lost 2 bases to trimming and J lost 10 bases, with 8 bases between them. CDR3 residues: CASSYLEGKLFF. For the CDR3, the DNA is TGTGCCAGCAGTTACCTGGAGGGAAAACTGTTTTTT.

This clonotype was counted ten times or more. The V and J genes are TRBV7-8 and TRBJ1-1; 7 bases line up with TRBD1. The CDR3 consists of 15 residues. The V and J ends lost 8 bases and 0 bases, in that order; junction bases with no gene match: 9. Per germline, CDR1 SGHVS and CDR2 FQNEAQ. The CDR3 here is CASEGYGTVNTEAFF. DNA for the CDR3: TGTGCCAGCGAAGGATACGGGACAGTGAACACTGAAGCTTTCTTT.

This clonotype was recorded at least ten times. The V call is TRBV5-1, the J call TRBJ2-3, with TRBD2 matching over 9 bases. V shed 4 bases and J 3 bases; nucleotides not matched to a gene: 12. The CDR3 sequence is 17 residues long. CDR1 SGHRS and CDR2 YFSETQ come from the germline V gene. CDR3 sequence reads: CASSLPRGGAGTDTQYF. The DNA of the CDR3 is TGCGCCAGCAGCCTCCCCCGCGGGGGGGCCGGTACAGATACGCAGTATTTT.

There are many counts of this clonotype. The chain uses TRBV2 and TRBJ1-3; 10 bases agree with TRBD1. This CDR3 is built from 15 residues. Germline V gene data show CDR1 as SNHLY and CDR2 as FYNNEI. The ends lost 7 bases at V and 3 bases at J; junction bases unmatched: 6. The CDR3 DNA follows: TGTGCCAGCAAGAGCGACAGGGGGCATGGAAACACCATATATTTT. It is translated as CASKSDRGHGNTIYF.

Here the CDR3 reads CSANRQVGEKLFF. As DNA, the CDR3 is TGCAGTGCGAACCGACAGGTTGGGGAAAAACTGTTTTTT. This chain links TRBV20-1 with TRBJ1-4; D might be TRBD1 (6 bases). Germline values: CDR1 DFQATT, CDR2 SNEGSKA (reference sequence). Trimming took 6 bases from V and 8 from J, leaving 16 bases between them. The CDR3 has 13 amino acids.

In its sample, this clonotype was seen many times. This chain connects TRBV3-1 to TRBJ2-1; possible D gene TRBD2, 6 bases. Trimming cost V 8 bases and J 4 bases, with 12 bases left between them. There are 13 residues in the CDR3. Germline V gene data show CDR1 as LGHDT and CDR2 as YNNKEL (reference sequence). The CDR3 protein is CASGGSYYNEQFF. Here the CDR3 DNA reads TGTGCCAGCGGGGGGAGCTATTACAATGAGCAGTTCTTC.

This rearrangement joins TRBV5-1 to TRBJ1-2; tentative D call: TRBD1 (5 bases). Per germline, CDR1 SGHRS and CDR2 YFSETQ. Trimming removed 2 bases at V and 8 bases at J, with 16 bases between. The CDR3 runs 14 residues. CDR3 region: CASSFNQGEDGYTF. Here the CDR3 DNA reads TGCGCCAGCAGCTTTAACCAGGGTGAGGACGGCTACACCTTC.